This TCR beta chain was found in a study of T cells after posttransplantation cyclophosphamide. Study results and caveats: TRB clonality was highly associated with recipient CMV seropositivity and reactivation. Blood and skin or GI T cell repertoires showed limited TRB overlap. Later blood repertoires were often dominated by clones from the donor CD8+ memory compartment.

TCRdb's copy holds only in-frame clones and misses some; the assay was immunoSEQ multiplex PCR. The sample has just over 6,500 clones; approximately 80% are singletons. In regard to this clone: What it binds is unknown.

The trim removed 4 bases at V and 0 bases at J, leaving 7 bases unmatched. Looked up from germline, CDR1 is MNHEY and CDR2 is SVGAGI. There are 16 residues in the CDR3. Treatment was busulfan-fludarabine conditioning, a marrow graft, and cyclophosphamide on days +3 and +4. Source: PBMCs, taken after allogeneic stem cell transplant with posttransplant cyclophosphamide. The gene calls are TRBV6-5 and TRBJ2-3, with 7 bases fitting TRBD2. The TCR originated in a female patient aged 45 to 65 who received an allogeneic stem cell transplant from a related donor, was CMV-positive, and had no GVHD. Some of the T cells may derive from the graft donor. Here the CDR3 DNA reads TGTGCCAGCAGTTCACGACTAGCCCTCAGCACAGATACGCAGTATTTT. It yields the protein CASSSRLALSTDTQYF.